The rows below give T cell receptor beta chains drawn from one sample of a study of blood T cells in healthy people across ages. TCRdb re-called the 5' RACE reads with MiXCR, one entry per CDR3 protein. This sample has about 680,000 distinct CDR3 sequences; 45% to 50% occur once, and the top ten carry 30% to 40%. Material for sequencing was blood. The receptors were sampled from a woman aged 55 to 70 in good health. CDR3s include the opening cysteine and the closing phenylalanine or tryptophan. The order of the fields is D gene, clone size, CDR3 length, V gene, CDR3 protein. The D gene is left open where the match is weak. Not all rows give a size; the values are once, few, many and, for expanded clones, a class.

>.|few|11|TRBV6-2/TRBV6-3
CASGMRDTQYF
>.|.|14|TRBV28
CASSFPGITDTQYF
>.|few|12|TRBV7-6
CASSSFYSPLHF
>TRBD1|.|14|TRBV30
CAWSPGTGYYEQYF
>.|.|14|TRBV7-2
CASSLAQLEGEQYF
>.|.|21|TRBV7-8
CASSLATPYGTDLSGANVLTF
>TRBD2|few|14|TRBV20-1
CSASKRGKTYEQYF
>TRBD2|few|16|TRBV9
CASSVVGTTLYNEQFF
>.|.|15|TRBV20-1
CSAGKGVFGNQPQHF
>.|.|15|TRBV7-9
CASSSPGGLSDTQYF
>.|.|21|TRBV21-1
CASSKRWRGLSLPLNTGELFF
>.|.|17|TRBV3-1
CASSQDLATTSTDTQYF
>TRBD2|few|16|TRBV9
CASSPPEGLAGDTQYF
>.|few|14|TRBV2
CASSDGRVQETQYF
>.|.|13|TRBV7-9
CASSRTVESPLHF
>.|.|15|TRBV7-2
CASSSPDVSNQPQHF
>.|few|12|TRBV20-1
CSALYDNSEQFF
>.|few|14|TRBV15
CATSRDYIPQEQYF
>.|.|14|TRBV20-1
CSASVLGVVETQYF
>.|many|13|TRBV20-1
CSAPGETYNEQFF
>TRBD2|.|16|TRBV4-3
CASSRLAGISTDTQYF
>TRBD2|few|15|TRBV6-6
CASSRPGLAGDEQYF
>.|few|13|TRBV5-5
CASSLPSKNIQYF
>.|many|14|TRBV4-3
CASSQGAANTEAFF
>.|many|10|TRBV20-1
CSAVQETQYF
>.|few|14|TRBV18
CASSPPGMNTEAFF
>.|.|14|TRBV7-2
CAGSLRGGQETQYF
>.|.|13|TRBV20-1
CSAREGPNNEQFF
>.|.|15|TRBV5-1
CASSLDSYSTDTQYF
>TRBD1|.|14|TRBV2
CASEGGQGVDEQYF
>TRBD1|.|15|TRBV10-3
CAISEKDRLNTEAFF
>.|.|15|TRBV18
CASSPTAGIDSPLHF
>.|many|16|TRBV28
CASSLFGGSGTDTQYF
>TRBD2|.|16|TRBV29-1
CSVVSGLAGLYNEQFF
>TRBD1|few|14|TRBV20-1
CSANSGQGAYEQYF
>TRBD1|.|13|TRBV15
CATGQGQYNEQFF
>TRBD1|.|14|TRBV7-2
CASTRGRGQHEQFF
>TRBD2|.|14|TRBV7-2
CASSPPPSGRALFF
>.|.|14|TRBV3-1
CASSHPSMNTEAFF
>.|.|14|TRBV14
CASSLGGVRTEAFF
>.|.|13|TRBV12-3/TRBV12-4
CASSNNRNTEAFF
>.|.|15|TRBV7-2
CTSSLVGGSLAGYTF
>TRBD1|.|16|TRBV4-2
CASSQDQGARVKRYTF
>TRBD1|few|13|TRBV9
CASSVTGVDTQYF
>TRBD2|.|15|TRBV28
CASSFREGQGFEQFF
>.|.|15|TRBV6-2/TRBV6-3
CASSYRERANYGYTF
>TRBD1|few|15|TRBV7-2
CASSLYRGPQETQYF
>.|few|16|TRBV3-1
CASSLGTSLTDNEQFF
>.|.|14|TRBV12-3/TRBV12-4
CASSFNRDNSPLHF